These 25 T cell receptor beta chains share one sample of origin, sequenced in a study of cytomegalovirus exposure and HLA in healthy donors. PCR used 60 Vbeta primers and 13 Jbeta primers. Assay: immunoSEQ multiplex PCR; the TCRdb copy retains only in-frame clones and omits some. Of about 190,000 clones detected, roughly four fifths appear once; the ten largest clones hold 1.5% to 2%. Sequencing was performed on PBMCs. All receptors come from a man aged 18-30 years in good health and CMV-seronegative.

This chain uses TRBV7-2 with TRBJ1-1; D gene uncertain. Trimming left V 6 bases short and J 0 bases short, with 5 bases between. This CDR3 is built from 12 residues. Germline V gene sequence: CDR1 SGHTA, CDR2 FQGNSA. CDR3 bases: TGTGCCAGCAGTTATATGAACACTGAAGCTTTCTTT. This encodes CASSYMNTEAFF. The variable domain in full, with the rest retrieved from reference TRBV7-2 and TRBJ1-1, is GAGVSQSPSNKVTEKGKDVELRCDPISGHTALYWYRQSLGQGLEFLIYFQGNSAPDKSGLPSDRFSAERTGGSVSTLTIQRTQQEDSAVYLCASSYMNTEAFFGQGTRLTVV.

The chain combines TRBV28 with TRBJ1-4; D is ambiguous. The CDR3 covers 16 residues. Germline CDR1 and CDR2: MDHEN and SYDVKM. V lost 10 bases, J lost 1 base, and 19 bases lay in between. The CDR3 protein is CATMAQRLVTNEKLFF. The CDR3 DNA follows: TGTGCCACTATGGCCCAGAGGTTGGTAACTAATGAAAAACTGTTTTTT.

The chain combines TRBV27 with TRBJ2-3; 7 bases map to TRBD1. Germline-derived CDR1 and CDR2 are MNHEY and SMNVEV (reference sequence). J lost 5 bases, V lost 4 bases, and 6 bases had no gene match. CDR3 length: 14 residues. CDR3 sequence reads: CASSWGQHGDTQYF. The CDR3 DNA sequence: TGTGCCAGCAGTTGGGGACAGCATGGAGATACGCAGTATTTT.

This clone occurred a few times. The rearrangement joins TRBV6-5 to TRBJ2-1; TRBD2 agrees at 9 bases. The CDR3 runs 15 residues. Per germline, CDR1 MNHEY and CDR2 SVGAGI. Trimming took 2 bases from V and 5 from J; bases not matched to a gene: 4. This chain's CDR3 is CASSYAGGPHNEQFF. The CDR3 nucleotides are TGTGCCAGCAGTTACGCGGGGGGGCCCCACAATGAGCAGTTCTTC.

The DNA of the CDR3 is TGCAGCGTAAGGCCGGCGGGGGCCTACGAGCAGTACTTC. Protein product: CSVRPAGAYEQYF. The chain recombines TRBV29-1 with TRBJ2-7, with 7 bases fitting TRBD2. The CDR3 runs to 13 residues. V trimming: 6 bases; J trimming: 2 bases; junction bases outside the gene matches: 7. Germline assignment: CDR1 SQVTM and CDR2 ANQGSEA.

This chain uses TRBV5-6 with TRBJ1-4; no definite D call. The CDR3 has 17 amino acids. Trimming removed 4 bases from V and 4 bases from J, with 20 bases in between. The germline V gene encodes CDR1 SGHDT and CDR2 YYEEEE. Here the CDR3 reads CASSLYLGRDFNEKLFF. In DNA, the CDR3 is TGTGCCAGCAGCCTCTACCTCGGGCGGGATTTTAATGAAAAACTGTTTTTT.

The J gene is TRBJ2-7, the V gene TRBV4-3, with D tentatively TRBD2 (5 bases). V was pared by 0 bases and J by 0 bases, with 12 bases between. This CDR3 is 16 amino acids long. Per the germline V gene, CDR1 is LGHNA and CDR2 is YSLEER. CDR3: CASSQDRSGISYEQYF. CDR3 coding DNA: TGCGCCAGCAGCCAAGATCGGAGCGGAATCTCCTACGAGCAGTACTTC.

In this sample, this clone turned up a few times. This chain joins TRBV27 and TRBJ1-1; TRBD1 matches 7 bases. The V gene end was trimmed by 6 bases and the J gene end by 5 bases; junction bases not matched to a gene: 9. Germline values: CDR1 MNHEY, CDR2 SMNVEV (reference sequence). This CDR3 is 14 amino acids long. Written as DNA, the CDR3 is TGTGCCAGCAGCCTCAGGGGGTCAGGGACTGAAGCTTTCTTT. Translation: CASSLRGSGTEAFF.

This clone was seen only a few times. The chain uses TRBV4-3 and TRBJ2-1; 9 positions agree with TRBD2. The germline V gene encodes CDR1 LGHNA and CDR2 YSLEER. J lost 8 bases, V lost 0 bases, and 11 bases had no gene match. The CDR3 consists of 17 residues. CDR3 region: CASSQEGRAGGQDEQFF. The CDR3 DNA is TGCGCCAGCAGCCAAGAGGGCCGAGCGGGGGGCCAGGATGAGCAGTTCTTC.

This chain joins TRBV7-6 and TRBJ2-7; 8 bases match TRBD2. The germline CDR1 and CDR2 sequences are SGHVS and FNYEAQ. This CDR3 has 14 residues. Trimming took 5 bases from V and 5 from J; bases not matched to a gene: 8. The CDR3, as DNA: TGTGCCAGCAGCCGGGGGGGAAGTCACGACGAGCAGTACTTC. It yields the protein CASSRGGSHDEQYF.

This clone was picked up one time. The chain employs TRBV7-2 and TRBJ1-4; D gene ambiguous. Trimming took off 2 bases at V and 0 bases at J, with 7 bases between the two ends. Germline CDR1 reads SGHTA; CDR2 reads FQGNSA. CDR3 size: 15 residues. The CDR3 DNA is TGTGCCAGCAGCTTATACAAATCAACTAATGAAAAACTGTTTTTT. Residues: CASSLYKSTNEKLFF.

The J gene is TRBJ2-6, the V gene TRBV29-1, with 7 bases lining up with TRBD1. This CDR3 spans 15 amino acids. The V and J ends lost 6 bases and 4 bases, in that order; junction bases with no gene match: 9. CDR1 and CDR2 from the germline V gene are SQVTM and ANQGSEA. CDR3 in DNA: TGCAGCGTAGAAACCACAGGGGCCGGGGCCAACGTCCTGACTTTC. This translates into CSVETTGAGANVLTF.

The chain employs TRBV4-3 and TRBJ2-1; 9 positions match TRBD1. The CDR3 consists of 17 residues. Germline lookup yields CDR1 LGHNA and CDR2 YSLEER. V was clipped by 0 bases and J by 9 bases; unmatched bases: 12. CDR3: CASSQDYGQGLGSEQFF. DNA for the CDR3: TGCGCCAGCAGCCAAGATTACGGACAGGGGTTAGGGAGTGAGCAGTTCTTC.

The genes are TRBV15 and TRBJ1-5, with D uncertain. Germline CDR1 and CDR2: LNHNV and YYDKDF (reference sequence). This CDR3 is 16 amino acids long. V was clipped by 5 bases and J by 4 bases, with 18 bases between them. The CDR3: CATSLPAGLGNQPQHF. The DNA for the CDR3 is TGTGCCACCAGCCTTCCCGCGGGCCTCGGGAATCAGCCCCAGCATTTT.

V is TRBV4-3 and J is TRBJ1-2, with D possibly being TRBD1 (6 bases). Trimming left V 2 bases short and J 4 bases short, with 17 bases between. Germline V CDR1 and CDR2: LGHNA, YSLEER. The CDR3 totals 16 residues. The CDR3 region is CASSQTVSQGSYGYTF. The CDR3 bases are TGCGCCAGCAGCCAAACTGTCTCTCAGGGGTCCTATGGCTACACCTTC.

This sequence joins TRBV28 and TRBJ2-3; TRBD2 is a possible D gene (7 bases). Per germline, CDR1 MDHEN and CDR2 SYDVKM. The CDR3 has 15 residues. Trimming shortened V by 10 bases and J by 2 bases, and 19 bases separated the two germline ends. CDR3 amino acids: CATKSGGAHTDTQYF. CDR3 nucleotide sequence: TGTGCCACCAAATCGGGGGGCGCACACACAGATACGCAGTATTTT.

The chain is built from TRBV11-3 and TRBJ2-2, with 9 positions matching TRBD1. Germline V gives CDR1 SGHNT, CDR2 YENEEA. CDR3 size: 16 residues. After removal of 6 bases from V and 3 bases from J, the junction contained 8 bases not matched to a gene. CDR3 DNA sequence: TGTGCCAGCAGTACTGACAGGGGGTATTACACCGGGGAGCTGTTTTTT. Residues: CASSTDRGYYTGELFF.

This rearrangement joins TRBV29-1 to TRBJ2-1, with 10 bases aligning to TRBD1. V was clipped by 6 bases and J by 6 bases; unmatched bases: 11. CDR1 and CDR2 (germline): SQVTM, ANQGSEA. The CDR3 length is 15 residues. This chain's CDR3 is CSVDGGQGSRNEQFF. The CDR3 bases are TGCAGCGTCGATGGGGGACAGGGGTCCCGCAATGAGCAGTTCTTC.

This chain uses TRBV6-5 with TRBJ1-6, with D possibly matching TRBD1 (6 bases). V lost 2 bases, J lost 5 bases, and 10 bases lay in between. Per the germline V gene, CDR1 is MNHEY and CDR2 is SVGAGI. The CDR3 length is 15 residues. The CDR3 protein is CASSYLQGNNSPLHF. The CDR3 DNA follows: TGTGCCAGCAGTTACCTCCAGGGGAATAATTCACCCCTCCACTTT.

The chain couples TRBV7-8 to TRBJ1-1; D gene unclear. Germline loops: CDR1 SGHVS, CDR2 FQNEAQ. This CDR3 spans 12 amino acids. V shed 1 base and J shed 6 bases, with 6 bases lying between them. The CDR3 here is CASSLGSPEAFF. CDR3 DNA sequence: TGTGCCAGCAGCTTAGGTAGCCCTGAAGCTTTCTTT.

CDR3 loop: CATSRDRGANYEQYF. The CDR3 nucleotides are TGTGCCACCAGCAGAGATCGGGGGGCTAACTACGAGCAGTACTTC. The chain couples TRBV15 to TRBJ2-7; possible D gene TRBD2, 7 bases. The germline CDR1 and CDR2 sequences are LNHNV and YYDKDF (reference sequence). With 0 bases removed from V and 3 bases from J, the gap between germline ends came to 12 bases. CDR3 length: 15 amino acids.

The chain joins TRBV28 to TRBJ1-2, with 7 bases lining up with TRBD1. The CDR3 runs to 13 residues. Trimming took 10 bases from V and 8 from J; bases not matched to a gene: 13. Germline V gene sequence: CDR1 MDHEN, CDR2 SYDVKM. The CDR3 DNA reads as TGTGCCACCGACCCTCGACAGGGAGGCGGCTACACCTTC. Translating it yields CATDPRQGGGYTF.

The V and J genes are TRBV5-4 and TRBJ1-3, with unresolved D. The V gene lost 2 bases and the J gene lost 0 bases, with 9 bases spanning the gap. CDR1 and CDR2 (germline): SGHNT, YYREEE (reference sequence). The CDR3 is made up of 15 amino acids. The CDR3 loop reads CASSLAGLSGNTIYF. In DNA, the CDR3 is TGTGCCAGCAGCTTAGCAGGACTCTCTGGAAACACCATATATTTT. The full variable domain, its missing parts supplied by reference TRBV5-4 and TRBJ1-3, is ETGVTQSPTHLIKTRGQQVTLRCSSQSGHNTVSWYQQALGQGPQFIFQYYREEENGRGNFPPRFSGLQFPNYSSELNVNALELDDSALYLCASSLAGLSGNTIYFGEGSWLTVV.

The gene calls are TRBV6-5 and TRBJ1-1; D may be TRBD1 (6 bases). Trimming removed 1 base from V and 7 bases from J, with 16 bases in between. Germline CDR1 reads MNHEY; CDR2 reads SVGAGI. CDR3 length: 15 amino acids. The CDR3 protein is CASSYFLGARGEAFF. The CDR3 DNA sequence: TGTGCCAGCAGTTACTTTTTGGGGGCGCGTGGTGAAGCTTTCTTT.

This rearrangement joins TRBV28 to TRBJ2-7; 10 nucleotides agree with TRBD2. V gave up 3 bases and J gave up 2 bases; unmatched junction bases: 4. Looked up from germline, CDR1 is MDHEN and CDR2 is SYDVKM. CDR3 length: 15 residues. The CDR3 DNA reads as TGTGCCAGCAGTTTTGCTAGCGGGAGAGCCTACGAGCAGTACTTC. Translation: CASSFASGRAYEQYF.